The rows below give T cell receptor beta chains drawn from one sample of a study of T-cell memory formation after mild COVID-19. MiXCR, run by TCRdb on the 5' RACE reads, gives a single entry per CDR3 protein. The sample gives about 310,000 distinct CDR3 sequences, around 15% of which show up once; approximately 23% is in the top ten. Sequenced sample: PBMCs or a T cell subset sorted from them (not recorded which). The receptors come from a man younger than 35 who had mild COVID-19 (a few samples of this study predate the infection). Cell type and time point are not known. Both conserved end residues are part of each CDR3. A D gene is named only where the DNA matches it firmly. The listing skips clone size in some rows; elsewhere it reads once, few, many or a size class.

size	V	J	D	DNA	CDR3
NA	TRBV4-1	TRBJ1-2	NA	TGCGCCAGCAGCCAGCCCTGGCCGGCTGGCTACACCTTC	CASSQPWPAGYTF
few	TRBV4-1	TRBJ2-5	TRBD2	TGCGCCAGCAGCGGCCGTGGGGGGGAAGGAGAGACCCAGTACTTC	CASSGRGGEGETQYF
NA	TRBV5-1	TRBJ2-1	NA	TGCGCCAGCAATGCCGGGGGCTCTGGTAATGAGCAGTTCTTC	CASNAGGSGNEQFF
many	TRBV19	TRBJ1-1	NA	TGTGCCAGTAGTAACCATGAGCTCACTGAAGCTTTCTTT	CASSNHELTEAFF
few	TRBV25-1	TRBJ2-1	TRBD1	TGTGCCAGCATCCCGGGACAGGGTACCAATGAGCAGTTCTTC	CASIPGQGTNEQFF
NA	TRBV15	TRBJ2-4	TRBD2	TGTGCCACCAGCAGAGAACCTAGCGGGGGTCTAGCCAAAAACATTCAGTACTTC	CATSREPSGGLAKNIQYF
few	TRBV7-9	TRBJ1-2	NA	TGTGCCAGCAGCTTAGTGGGGACAATTAATGGCTACACCTTC	CASSLVGTINGYTF
NA	TRBV11-2	TRBJ1-2	TRBD1	TGTGCCATTCCAGCGACAGGGGGATATGGCTACACCTTC	CAIPATGGYGYTF
many	TRBV29-1	TRBJ2-2	NA	TGCAGCGCCGAAGGGGTCTGGGCCGGGGAGCTGTTTTTT	CSAEGVWAGELFF
many	TRBV7-2	TRBJ2-1	NA	TGTGCCAGCAGCTTATCGTCGAGGGGGAGGACCTACAATGAGCAGTTCTTC	CASSLSSRGRTYNEQFF
NA	TRBV29-1	TRBJ1-1	NA	TGCAGCGTAAGCGCTGGGTGGGGGATGAACACTGAAGCTTTCTTT	CSVSAGWGMNTEAFF
few	TRBV6-4	TRBJ2-2	NA	TGTGCCAGCATTTTCGGCCGGGAGCTGTTTTTT	CASIFGRELFF
NA	TRBV6-2/TRBV6-3	TRBJ2-2	TRBD1	TGTGCCAGCAGTTGGGACAGGGTCGACACCGGGGAGCTGTTTTTT	CASSWDRVDTGELFF
NA	TRBV7-2	TRBJ2-1	NA	TGTGCCAGCAGCTCTACACGGGCCCACAATGAGCAGTTCTTC	CASSSTRAHNEQFF
NA	TRBV29-1	TRBJ2-7	TRBD2	TGCAGCGTTACCTCTAGCGGGAGTAGGTTCGAGCAGTACTTC	CSVTSSGSRFEQYF
NA	TRBV4-1	TRBJ2-1	TRBD2	TGCGCCAGCAGCCAAGATGCTGCGACTAGCGGACTATACAATGAGCAGTTCTTC	CASSQDAATSGLYNEQFF
few	TRBV6-5	TRBJ2-2	NA	TGTGCCAGCAGCCCGGGGACTCCAGCCGGGGAGCTGTTTTTT	CASSPGTPAGELFF
few	TRBV20-1	TRBJ2-3	TRBD2	TGCAGTGCTCGTTTTGGCAGCGGGGGACCCACAGATACGCAGTATTTT	CSARFGSGGPTDTQYF
NA	TRBV5-6	TRBJ2-3	NA	TGTGCCAGCAGCTGGGCCATCACAGATACGCAGTATTTT	CASSWAITDTQYF
few	TRBV6-5	TRBJ2-1	TRBD1	TGTGCCAGCAGTTACTTCACTGGGACAGAAATGAGCTCCTACAATGAGCAGTTCTTC	CASSYFTGTEMSSYNEQFF
few	TRBV20-1	TRBJ1-4	NA	TGCAGTGCTAGAGGACAGGTCGGGGAAAAACTGTTTTTT	CSARGQVGEKLFF
few	TRBV20-1	TRBJ1-1	NA	TGCAGTGCGTCACAGGGTGGGGACACTGAAGCTTTCTTT	CSASQGGDTEAFF
NA	TRBV20-1	TRBJ2-5	TRBD2	TGCAGTGCTAGTAAGGGCGGGAGCTCTCAAGAGACCCAGTACTTC	CSASKGGSSQETQYF
many	TRBV7-9	TRBJ1-4	NA	TGTGCCAGCAGCTTGAACAGGGATAATGAAAAACTGTTTTTT	CASSLNRDNEKLFF
few	TRBV6-6	TRBJ2-1	NA	TGTGCCAGCACCAGACTAGGAGACTCGGCCTACAATGAGCAGTTCTTC	CASTRLGDSAYNEQFF
NA	TRBV20-1	TRBJ2-5	NA	TGCAGGCCCCTTGGACCCAAAGAGACCCAGTACTTC	CRPLGPKETQYF
few	TRBV7-3	TRBJ1-1	TRBD1	TGTGCCAGCAGCTCGACAGGGCCAGGCACTGAAGCTTTCTTT	CASSSTGPGTEAFF
few	TRBV11-1	TRBJ1-5	NA	TGTGCCAGCAGCAGGGAGGATCAGCCCCAGCATTTT	CASSREDQPQHF
NA	TRBV5-1	TRBJ2-3	NA	TGCGCCAGCAGCTTGGACGAAGGGGGCACAGATACGCAGTATTTT	CASSLDEGGTDTQYF
NA	TRBV30	TRBJ2-5	NA	TGTGCCTGGAGTGTACTGACCCGGGCGGGAGAGACCCAGTACTTC	CAWSVLTRAGETQYF
few	TRBV28	TRBJ1-1	TRBD1	TGTGCCAGCAGTGACAGGGGGCGCAGCTCTGGTTTCTTT	CASSDRGRSSGFF
few	TRBV5-1	TRBJ1-1	TRBD1	TGCGCCAGCAGCCCCAGGGGGGTCACTGAAGCTTTCTTT	CASSPRGVTEAFF
few	TRBV7-9	TRBJ1-1	NA	TGTGCCAGCAGCCGGCGGTCAGGGTTTACTGAAGCTTTCTTT	CASSRRSGFTEAFF
few	TRBV7-9	TRBJ2-1	NA	TGTGCCAGCAGCCCAGCGGTTGGGGGGAATGAGCAGTTCTTC	CASSPAVGGNEQFF
NA	TRBV6-5	TRBJ2-1	NA	TGTGCCAGCAGTACCCGGCGGGGCAACAATGAGCAGTTCTTC	CASSTRRGNNEQFF
NA	TRBV7-2	TRBJ2-5	TRBD2	TGTGCCAGCAGCAATAGCGGGGGGCTAGAGACCCAGTACTTC	CASSNSGGLETQYF
NA	TRBV28	TRBJ2-4	NA	TGTGCCAGCGAGGGGAAAGGGGTGAACATTCAGTACTTC	CASEGKGVNIQYF
few	TRBV7-9	TRBJ2-3	TRBD2	TGTGCCAGCAGCTTCAGTCGGCTAGCGGGGTCAACAGATACGCAGTATTTT	CASSFSRLAGSTDTQYF
few	TRBV6-2/TRBV6-3	TRBJ1-1	TRBD1	TGTGCCAGCAGAACACAGGGGACCCGGAACACTGAAGCTTTCTTT	CASRTQGTRNTEAFF
NA	TRBV6-6	TRBJ1-2	NA	TGTGCCAGCAGTTCCCGGGACATCCTTTACTATGGCTACACCTTC	CASSSRDILYYGYTF
NA	TRBV6-4	TRBJ1-1	NA	TGTGCCAGTTCCAAGGAGATGAACACTGAAGCTTTCTTT	CASSKEMNTEAFF
many	TRBV4-1	TRBJ2-1	TRBD2	TGCGCCAGCAGCTCGACCGGGGCCGGGAGGGAGCAGTTCTTC	CASSSTGAGREQFF
few	TRBV12-3/TRBV12-4	TRBJ1-6	NA	TGTGCCAGCAGTCTCTGGGACGGAACTTATAATTCACCCCTCCACTTT	CASSLWDGTYNSPLHF
NA	TRBV5-1	TRBJ1-2	NA	TGCGCCAGCAGCCTACCCACCCTTGGCAGGGACCATGGCTACACCTTC	CASSLPTLGRDHGYTF
few	TRBV11-2	TRBJ2-3	NA	TGTGCCAGCAGCTCAGGGATCACAGATACGCAGTATTTT	CASSSGITDTQYF
few	TRBV12-3/TRBV12-4	TRBJ1-4	NA	TGTGCCAGCAGTCCGTCCCGTTCTACTGCAACTAATGAAAAACTGTTTTTT	CASSPSRSTATNEKLFF
NA	TRBV9	TRBJ2-7	TRBD1	TGTGCCAGCAGCCCAAAGGGACAGGCGTACGAGCAGTACTTC	CASSPKGQAYEQYF